These T cell receptor beta chains were read from a single sample in a study of PD-1 blockade in classical Hodgkin lymphoma. Repertoires were generated with immunoSEQ multiplex PCR, while TCRdb's copy carries only in-frame clones and drops some. The sample lists 50,000 or so clones; about 89% were seen once. Sequencing was performed on peripheral blood mononuclear cells (PBMCs), taken before the fourth cycle of nivolumab. All receptors derive from a human donor with classical Hodgkin lymphoma. Each CDR3 is given with its conserved first and last residue. A D gene is named only where the DNA matches it firmly. Some rows mark clone size as missing; the rest say once, few, many or name a class of expanded clone.

v_call,j_call,d_call,clone_size,cdr3_nt,cdr3_aa
TRBV27,TRBJ2-2,TRBD2,-,TGTGCCAGCAGTTTATCCCGAATACTAGCGTCCGGGGAGCTGTTTTTT,CASSLSRILASGELFF
TRBV6-1,TRBJ1-4,-,once,TGTGCCAGCAGTGAATGGAGAGGAGAAAAACTGTTTTTT,CASSEWRGEKLFF
TRBV25-1,TRBJ2-7,-,-,TGTGCCAGCAGTGATATGGGGGCCAGTCCGTACGAGCAGTACTTC,CASSDMGASPYEQYF
TRBV7-9,TRBJ2-6,TRBD1,-,TGTGCCAGCGTCGGCAGGGGACAGGGGATCTCCTCTGGGGCCAACGTCCTGACTTTC,CASVGRGQGISSGANVLTF
TRBV29-1,TRBJ1-2,TRBD1,-,TGCAGCGTTCTTTCCGGGACAGGGAGAAAACATGGCTACACCTTC,CSVLSGTGRKHGYTF
TRBV7-3,TRBJ2-3,-,-,TGTGCCAGCAGCCCCGTGCTGGGGGGTACTACAGATACGCAGTATTTT,CASSPVLGGTTDTQYF
TRBV19,TRBJ2-2,TRBD2,-,TGTGCCACGAGACTAGCGGCGAACACCGGGGAGCTGTTTTTT,CATRLAANTGELFF
TRBV7-2,TRBJ1-1,-,-,TGTGCCAGCAGCGTCCGCGGGGGAGAAAGGACTGAAGCTTTCTTT,CASSVRGGERTEAFF
TRBV27,TRBJ1-2,-,-,TGTGCCAGCAGTTTATCCGCGCTTTGGGCGTCCAATGGCTACACCTTC,CASSLSALWASNGYTF
TRBV29-1,TRBJ1-3,-,-,TGCAGCGCCTCCTCTGGAAACACCATATATTTT,CSASSGNTIYF
TRBV2,TRBJ2-3,-,once,TGTGCCAGCAGCGCGACCTCAAGGGGGGGCCGCACAGATACGCAGTATTTT,CASSATSRGGRTDTQYF
TRBV7-2,TRBJ1-5,TRBD1,-,TGTGCCAGCAGCTCCCACGGGGGGGCAGGGGGTCGCAATCAGCCCCAGCATTTT,CASSSHGGAGGRNQPQHF
TRBV19,TRBJ2-7,TRBD2,-,TGTGCCACGCGGACTAGCGGGAGTGTTTTTTACGAGCAGTACTTC,CATRTSGSVFYEQYF
TRBV5-4,TRBJ2-5,TRBD2,-,TGTGCCAGCAGCTACCCAACAGCGGGGAAAGAGACCCAGTACTTC,CASSYPTAGKETQYF
TRBV11-1,TRBJ2-1,-,-,TGTGCCAGCCAGACTGAGTACAATGAGCAGTTCTTC,CASQTEYNEQFF
TRBV7-9,TRBJ2-3,TRBD1,-,TGTGCCAGCAGCTTCAGGGGGCAGGGCACAGATACGCAGTATTTT,CASSFRGQGTDTQYF
TRBV28,TRBJ1-2,TRBD1,-,TGTGCCAGCAGTTTAGATCTCTCGACAGGGGGAAGTGGCTACACCTTC,CASSLDLSTGGSGYTF
TRBV14,TRBJ2-7,TRBD1,few,TGTGCCAGCAGCTCGGGACAGTCCTACGAGCAGTACTTC,CASSSGQSYEQYF
TRBV2,TRBJ2-7,-,-,TGTGCCAGCAGTGAAGGTAGGGTTGTCTACGAGCAGTACTTC,CASSEGRVVYEQYF
TRBV6-6,TRBJ2-7,-,-,TGTGCCAGCCGTCCGCGAGTAGCGGTCGAGCAGTACTTC,CASRPRVAVEQYF
TRBV29-1,TRBJ2-7,TRBD2,-,TGCAGCGTTGAAGAGCGTGGCGGGAGGGCCAACGAGCAGTACTTC,CSVEERGGRANEQYF
TRBV10-3,TRBJ2-3,TRBD2,-,TGTGCCATCAGGCCGGGACTAGCGGGAGTGGGAGATACGCAGTATTTT,CAIRPGLAGVGDTQYF
TRBV11-2,TRBJ2-1,TRBD1,-,TGTGCCAGCAGCCGGCCCGGGACAGGGCGACTTGAGCAGTTCTTC,CASSRPGTGRLEQFF